This TCR beta chain was sequenced for a study of CXCR3-negative and CXCR3-positive naive CD8 T cells. As regards this clonotype: Its specificity is not known.

General observations from the study: Both naive subsets had comparably high diversity; memory CD8+ cells much lower. Hydrophobicity was higher for TRB CDR3s found in CXCR3-positive naive cells than in CXCR3-negative naive cells. CXCR3 levels fell partly with cryopreservation; most assays relied on fresh PBMCs.

The CD45RO-CCR7+CD27+CD95- phenotype denoted naive CD8+ T cells. All TRB cDNA libraries came from 5' RACE performed with UMI labels. For each CDR3 protein, TCRdb gives one entry from its re-call of the 5' RACE reads, without DNA. This table lists around 81,000 distinct CDR3 sequences. The clonotype originates from a human donor in good health. Some clones in this sample may be carry-over from other donors' samples. The source material was naive CXCR3- CD8+ T cells from blood. Subset defined: CD45RO-CCR7+CD27+CD95- naive CD8+ T cells lacking CXCR3 (TNR3-).

This CDR3 reads CASSLISGSGNEQFF. This chain uses TRBV5-1 with TRBJ2-1; the TCRdb D gene call, TRBD2, has no DNA to confirm it. CDR3 length equals 15 residues. CDR1 is SGHRS and CDR2 is YFSETQ in the germline V gene.